This record looks at one T cell receptor (beta chain) sequence and its context. Its cognate antigen is unknown. Germline V CDR1 and CDR2: SQVTM, ANQGSEA. This CDR3 comprises 13 residues. With 7 bases removed from V and 4 bases from J, the gap between germline ends came to 16 bases. The data were taken from a study of T cells in Graves' hyperthyroidism and ophthalmopathy. The source material, RNA transcripts, was used to amplify TCR beta CDR3 regions. Using the HTBI primer set, a first-round RT-PCR was run on the TCR CDR3. TCRdb called the multiplex PCR reads again in MiXCR, with one record for every CDR3 protein. The sample lists approximately 640,000 distinct CDR3 sequences; 15% to 20% were seen once. Whole-study results and caveats: The model predicted ophthalmopathy a median approximately six months before onset.

The specimen sequenced was blood. This receptor was identified in a woman in her twenties or thirties with Graves' hyperthyroidism. This chain uses TRBV29-1 with TRBJ1-1; perhaps TRBD1 as D (6 bases). CDR3 residues: CSGRDTRSTEAFF. DNA of the CDR3: TGCAGCGGCCGGGACACCCGAAGCACTGAAGCTTTCTTT.